What follows are 14 T cell receptor beta chains derived from one specimen sequenced in a study of shared clonotypes between healthy human individuals. TCRdb's copy holds only in-frame clones and misses some; the assay was immunoSEQ multiplex PCR. Among millions of clones listed, around 95% were seen once. Sequencing was performed on naive CD4+ T cells sorted from blood. Subset specified: CD45RA+ positively selected. The receptor set was obtained from a man aged 18-30 years in good health.

The chain recombines TRBV6-5 with TRBJ2-1, with D possibly being TRBD2 (5 bases). Trimming pared 2 bases from V and 15 bases from J, leaving 17 bases between. This CDR3 has 13 amino acids. Germline CDR1 reads MNHEY; CDR2 reads SVGAGI. CDR3 in amino acids: CASSYQRRRWWFF. The CDR3 region has the DNA TGTGCCAGCAGTTACCAACGGAGGCGGTGGTGGTTCTTC.

The chain recombines TRBV5-4 with TRBJ2-1; 9 positions agree with TRBD2. CDR3 length: 14 residues. Per the germline V gene, CDR1 is SGHNT and CDR2 is YYREEE (reference sequence). V lost 0 bases to trimming and J lost 16 bases; unmatched junction nucleotides: 11. The CDR3 sequence: CASSLASGGLAPFF. DNA for the CDR3: TGTGCCAGCAGCTTGGCCTCCGGGGGACTAGCACCATTCTTC. Based on the CDR3 plus reference TRBV5-4 and TRBJ2-1, the full variable domain is ETGVTQSPTHLIKTRGQQVTLRCSSQSGHNTVSWYQQALGQGPQFIFQYYREEENGRGNFPPRFSGLQFPNYSSELNVNALELDDSALYLCASSLASGGLAPFFGPGTRLTVL.

This rearrangement joins TRBV28 to TRBJ2-3; 10 bases fit TRBD1. This CDR3 spans 15 amino acids. Trimming took 3 bases from V and 6 from J; bases not matched to a gene: 6. The V gene's germline CDR1 is MDHEN and CDR2 SYDVKM. CDR3 sequence (DNA): TGTGCCAGCAGTTTCAGGGACAGGGGACAGGATACGCAGTATTTT. Its translation: CASSFRDRGQDTQYF.

This chain connects TRBV10-3 to TRBJ1-6; TRBD1 aligns across 9 bases. In germline, CDR1 is ENHRY, CDR2 SYGVKD. This CDR3 has 17 residues. With 0 bases clipped from V and 2 bases from J, the junction kept 2 bases outside the gene matches. DNA for the CDR3: TGTGCCATCAGTGAGTCGAGGACAGGGGCCTATAATTCACCCCTCCACTTT. This sequence encodes CAISESRTGAYNSPLHF.

Turning to this clone: The junction departs from the called germline gene at one end, perhaps through a read error. This chain connects TRBV19 to TRBJ2-5; D is uncertain. This CDR3 contains 13 residues. The germline V gene encodes CDR1 LNHDA and CDR2 SQIVND (reference sequence). The CDR3 nucleotides are TGTGCCAGTAGGGCCGACACCCAAAAGACCCAGTACTTC. It is translated as CASRADTQKTQYF.

The chain employs TRBV5-1 and TRBJ2-3, with 9 bases lining up with TRBD1. This CDR3 is built from 16 residues. V shed 2 bases and J 10 bases; nucleotides not matched to a gene: 14. Germline V gene sequence: CDR1 SGHRS, CDR2 YFSETQ. The CDR3 here is CASSFGQGQSAEAQYF. The CDR3, as DNA: TGCGCCAGCAGCTTCGGACAGGGGCAAAGTGCAGAGGCGCAGTATTTT. The entire variable domain, with the rest obtained from reference TRBV5-1 and TRBJ2-3, is as follows: KAGVTQTPRYLIKTRGQQVTLSCSPISGHRSVSWYQQTPGQGLQFLFEYFSETQRNKGNFPGRFSGRQFSNSRSEMNVSTLELGDSALYLCASSFGQGQSAEAQYFGPGTRLTVL.

The rearrangement links TRBV5-1 to TRBJ2-6; 7 bases line up with TRBD2. The ends lost 0 bases at V and 1 base at J; junction bases unmatched: 1. CDR1 is SGHRS, CDR2 YFSETQ, per germline. The CDR3 loop spans 16 amino acids. As DNA, the CDR3 is TGCGCCAGCAGCTTGGACGGGAGGTCTGGGGCCAACGTCCTGACTTTC. Amino acid sequence: CASSLDGRSGANVLTF.

The rearrangement joins TRBV14 to TRBJ2-1; D unclear. The CDR3 sequence is 15 residues long. The germline V and J ends were trimmed by 0 bases and 2 bases, with 8 bases remaining between them. Germline CDR1 and CDR2: SGHDN and FVKESK. CDR3 DNA: TGTGCCAGCAGCCAAGAATGGCAACCCTACAATGAGCAGTTCTTC. It specifies CASSQEWQPYNEQFF.

The V and J genes are TRBV15 and TRBJ1-2; 7 nucleotides agree with TRBD1. The CDR3 consists of 13 residues. The J segment lost 3 bases and the V segment lost 10 bases, leaving 8 bases of the junction unmatched. The V gene's germline CDR1 is LNHNV and CDR2 YYDKDF (reference sequence). The CDR3 loop is CASSRGRYYGYTF. For the CDR3, the DNA is TGTGCCAGTTCTAGGGGGCGATACTATGGCTACACCTTC.

The J gene is TRBJ2-5, the V gene TRBV5-1, with TRBD1 as a possible D gene (6 bases). There are 16 residues in the CDR3. V was shortened by 4 bases and J by 2 bases, with 18 bases between the two germline ends. Per germline, CDR1 SGHRS and CDR2 YFSETQ. As DNA, the CDR3 is TGCGCCAGCAGCCAAACGAACAGGGCTCAGCAAGAGACCCAGTACTTC. This gives the protein CASSQTNRAQQETQYF. Combining the CDR3 with reference TRBV5-1 and TRBJ2-5 gives the whole variable domain KAGVTQTPRYLIKTRGQQVTLSCSPISGHRSVSWYQQTPGQGLQFLFEYFSETQRNKGNFPGRFSGRQFSNSRSEMNVSTLELGDSALYLCASSQTNRAQQETQYFGPGTRLLVL.

The chain recombines TRBV5-1 with TRBJ2-7; D possibly corresponds to TRBD1 (6 bases). This CDR3 has 16 residues. Germline CDR1 SGHRS, CDR2 YFSETQ. The V gene lost 0 bases and the J gene lost 6 bases, with 19 bases spanning the gap. CDR3 bases: TGCGCCAGCAGCTTGGAGTATTGGGCCAGGGGCGGCGAGCAGTACTTC. It codes for CASSLEYWARGGEQYF.

This sequence joins TRBV28 and TRBJ2-7; a possible D gene is TRBD1 (5 bases). Germline loops: CDR1 MDHEN, CDR2 SYDVKM. There are 13 residues in the CDR3. Trimming removed 5 bases at V and 3 bases at J, with 11 bases between. CDR3 loop: CASSPHDSYEQYF. CDR3 coding DNA: TGTGCCAGCAGTCCACACGACAGCTACGAGCAGTACTTC.

The rearrangement joins TRBV5-4 to TRBJ2-3, with TRBD2 matching over 13 bases. The CDR3 has 17 residues. The J segment lost 6 bases and the V segment lost 4 bases, leaving 11 bases of the junction unmatched. In germline, CDR1 is SGHNT, CDR2 YYREEE (reference sequence). The CDR3 DNA is TGTGCCAGCAGCACACGGACTAGCGGGGGACTGTTGGATACGCAGTATTTT. This gives the protein CASSTRTSGGLLDTQYF. The full variable domain, with the rest looked up from reference TRBV5-4 and TRBJ2-3, is ETGVTQSPTHLIKTRGQQVTLRCSSQSGHNTVSWYQQALGQGPQFIFQYYREEENGRGNFPPRFSGLQFPNYSSELNVNALELDDSALYLCASSTRTSGGLLDTQYFGPGTRLTVL.

This sequence joins TRBV7-9 and TRBJ1-6; D not resolved. V was shortened by 5 bases and J by 4 bases, with 12 bases between the two germline ends. CDR1 and CDR2 (germline): SEHNR, FQNEAQ (reference sequence). The CDR3 is 15 residues long. The chain's CDR3 is CASSPIGRYNSPLHF. In DNA, the CDR3 is TGTGCCAGCAGCCCCATCGGACGGTATAATTCACCCCTCCACTTT.